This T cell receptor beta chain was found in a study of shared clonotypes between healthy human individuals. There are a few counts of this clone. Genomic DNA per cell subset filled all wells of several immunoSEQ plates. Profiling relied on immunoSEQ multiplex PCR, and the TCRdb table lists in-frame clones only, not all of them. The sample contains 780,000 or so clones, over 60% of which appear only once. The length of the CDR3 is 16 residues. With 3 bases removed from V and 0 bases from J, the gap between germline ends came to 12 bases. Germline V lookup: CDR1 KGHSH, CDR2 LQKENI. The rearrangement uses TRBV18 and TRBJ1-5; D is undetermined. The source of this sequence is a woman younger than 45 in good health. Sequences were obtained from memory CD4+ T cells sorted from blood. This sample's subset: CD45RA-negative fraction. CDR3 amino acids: CASSPGSATSNQPQHF. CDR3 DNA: TGTGCCAGCTCACCCGGATCAGCTACTAGCAATCAGCCCCAGCATTTT.